The rows below give T cell receptor beta chains drawn from one sample of a study of blood T cell repertoires in COVID-19. Assay: immunoSEQ multiplex PCR; the TCRdb copy retains only in-frame clones and omits some. The data hold about 150,000 clones, with around four fifths observed a single time. Sequenced sample: PBMCs or T cells enriched from blood (not recorded which). These receptor sequences come from a man aged 65-85 years who had been exposed to COVID-19. CDR3s include the opening cysteine and the closing phenylalanine or tryptophan. D genes are given only for firm matches. A row's size may be missing; if present it is once, few, many or a size class.

cdr3_length j_call v_call clone_size d_call cdr3_nt cdr3_aa
14 TRBJ2-7 TRBV3-1/TRBV3-2 - TRBD2 TGTGCCAGCAGCCACCCTAGCGGCTCCTACGAGCAGTACTTC CASSHPSGSYEQYF
13 TRBJ2-1 TRBV6-5 - TRBD1 TGTGCCAGCAGTACGACAGGGTTCGATGAGCAGTTCTTC CASSTTGFDEQFF
15 TRBJ1-5 TRBV3-1/TRBV3-2 many - TGTGCCAGCAGCCAAGATGAGGGCCGGAATCAGCCCCAGCATTTT CASSQDEGRNQPQHF
14 TRBJ1-5 TRBV28 - - TGTGCCAGCAGTAACTCCGGGAGCTTTCAGCCCCAGCATTTT CASSNSGSFQPQHF
17 TRBJ1-4 TRBV27 few - TGTGCCAGCAGTCCGGGAAAGGTATGGGGAGGTGCTGAAAAACTGTTTTTT CASSPGKVWGGAEKLFF
18 TRBJ2-1 TRBV5-6 few TRBD2 TGTGCCAGCAGCCCAGGGGGACTAGCGGGAGGCTCCTACAATGAGCAGTTCTTC CASSPGGLAGGSYNEQFF
13 TRBJ2-1 TRBV29-1 - TRBD2 TGCAGCGTACATAGCGGGGGTAGGTATGAGCAGTTCTTC CSVHSGGRYEQFF
15 TRBJ2-7 TRBV7-9 - TRBD1 TGTGCCAGCTCAAAAAGTAGGACAGGGGTCTCCGAGCAGTACTTC CASSKSRTGVSEQYF
12 TRBJ1-2 TRBV11-2 once - TGTGCCAGCAGCCGAATCGGTGATGGCTACACCTTC CASSRIGDGYTF
12 TRBJ2-7 TRBV5-6 - - TGTGCCAGCAGCTGGGACACCTACGAGCAGTACTTC CASSWDTYEQYF
15 TRBJ1-1 TRBV29-1 - - TGCAGCGTTGACTCACTTAGGCAGGGGAAGACTGAAGCTTTCTTT CSVDSLRQGKTEAFF
14 TRBJ2-3 TRBV19 - - TGTGCCAGTAGTATCAACCCCCAGGGATCCACGCAGTATTTT CASSINPQGSTQYF
14 TRBJ1-3 TRBV28 - TRBD1 TGTGCCAGCAGCCCCGGACAGGGCCCAAACACCATATATTTT CASSPGQGPNTIYF
14 TRBJ1-1 TRBV29-1 - TRBD1 TGCAGCGTCCGTTCCGGGACAGAGAACACTGAAGCTTTCTTT CSVRSGTENTEAFF
15 TRBJ1-1 TRBV28 - - TGTGCCAGCAGTTTATCAGGACAGTTTAGCGCTGAAGCTTTCTTT CASSLSGQFSAEAFF
15 TRBJ2-2 TRBV5-1 - TRBD2 TGCGCCAGCAGCTTGGTGTCTAGCGGGAGCGGGGAGCTGTTTTTT CASSLVSSGSGELFF
13 TRBJ1-2 TRBV28 few - TGTGCCAGCAGTCATAATGACAGGCCTGGCTACACCTTC CASSHNDRPGYTF
15 TRBJ1-5 TRBV7-2 few TRBD1 TGTGCCAGCAGCTTAGTAGGGACAGGGTATCAGCCCCAGCATTTT CASSLVGTGYQPQHF
15 TRBJ1-5 TRBV18 - TRBD1 TGTGCCAGCTCACCACCAGGGGACAGGGGGCAGCCCCAGCATTTT CASSPPGDRGQPQHF
15 TRBJ2-2 TRBV6-5 - TRBD2 TGTGCCAGCAGGACAGCGGGGAGGGACACCGGGGAGCTGTTTTTT CASRTAGRDTGELFF
13 TRBJ2-3 TRBV19 - TRBD2 TGTGCCAGTAGGGACCCCCCGGGAGGTACGCAGTATTTT CASRDPPGGTQYF
14 TRBJ1-2 TRBV24-1 - - TGTGCCACCAGTGATTCAGGCAGGGCTTATGGCTACACCTTC CATSDSGRAYGYTF
19 TRBJ1-2 TRBV21-1 - - TGTGCCAGCAGCAAAGCTAAAGGGACAGGGGGTTCTTTGGACTATGGCTACACCTTC CASSKAKGTGGSLDYGYTF
14 TRBJ1-5 TRBV19 - TRBD1 TGTGCCAGTATGGCAGGGGGCTATAGTCAGCCCCAGCATTTT CASMAGGYSQPQHF
15 TRBJ2-6 TRBV7-2 - TRBD1 TGTGCCAGCAGCAGGACAGGGTTAGGGGCCAACGTCCTGACTTTC CASSRTGLGANVLTF
15 TRBJ1-1 TRBV15 - - TGTGCCACCAGCAGAGTAATCTACGGGAACACTGAAGCTTTCTTT CATSRVIYGNTEAFF
14 TRBJ1-1 TRBV4-3 - TRBD1 TGCGCCAGCAGCCAAGACACAGGGGGGACTGAAGCTTTCTTT CASSQDTGGTEAFF
14 TRBJ1-1 TRBV6-5 - TRBD1 TGTGCCGGGGAGACAGGGGGCTCGGGCACTGAAGCTTTCTTT CAGETGGSGTEAFF
19 TRBJ1-4 TRBV5-5 - - TGTGCCAGCAGCCCTCGACCGGGAGGAGGTTTTGCAACTAATGAAAAACTGTTTTTT CASSPRPGGGFATNEKLFF
15 TRBJ1-6 TRBV28 - - TGTGCCAGCAGTTTACGGGGGGTGAGGAATTCACCCCTCCACTTT CASSLRGVRNSPLHF
12 TRBJ1-2 TRBV27 - - TGTGCCAGCAGTGCCCAGGGCCGCGGCTACACCTTC CASSAQGRGYTF
14 TRBJ2-2 TRBV28 - TRBD1 TGTGCCAGCAGTCAGGACAGGGGGTTCGGGGAGCTGTTTTTT CASSQDRGFGELFF
15 TRBJ2-3 TRBV9 - TRBD2 TGTGCCAGCAGCGTAAACGGGGGGGCCTCCAATACGCAGTATTTT CASSVNGGASNTQYF
13 TRBJ2-3 TRBV18 - TRBD1 TGTGCCAGCTCACCGGGGACAGGGGATACGCAGTATTTT CASSPGTGDTQYF
16 TRBJ1-5 TRBV20-1 - - TGCAGTGCTAGTGGCGGGTTTCGAGGAAGCAATCAGCCCCAGCATTTT CSASGGFRGSNQPQHF
13 TRBJ1-3 TRBV20-1 - - TGCAGTGCTAGTGCGGGGAATGGAAACACCATATATTTT CSASAGNGNTIYF
15 TRBJ2-7 TRBV5-1 - TRBD1 TGCGCCAGCAGCTTGGGGACAGGGGGCAAAAACGAGCAGTACTTC CASSLGTGGKNEQYF
13 TRBJ2-5 TRBV2 few TRBD1 TGTGCCAGTACAGGGGCCCCCCGGGAGACCCAGTACTTC CASTGAPRETQYF
15 TRBJ1-2 TRBV7-2 - - TGTGCCAGCAGCTTAATGGGGGCAAACCCTTATGGCTACACCTTC CASSLMGANPYGYTF
13 TRBJ1-1 TRBV3-1/TRBV3-2 - - TGTGCCAGCAGCCTAGCTAGTAGCACTGAAGCTTTCTTT CASSLASSTEAFF
12 TRBJ2-7 TRBV11-2 few - TGTGCCAGCAGCTTAGATGGCCACGAGCAGTACTTC CASSLDGHEQYF
15 TRBJ1-4 TRBV21-1 - - TGTGCCAGCAGCTCACCTAATCCCCGAGGAGAAAAACTGTTTTTT CASSSPNPRGEKLFF
15 TRBJ2-2 TRBV5-8 - - TGTGCCAGCAGGCGTGGGAGACCGGGCACCGGGGAGCTGTTTTTT CASRRGRPGTGELFF
18 TRBJ2-1 TRBV24-1 once TRBD2 TGTGCCACCAGTACTAGCGGGAGCCACTTTGGGAGGTACAATGAGCAGTTCTTC CATSTSGSHFGRYNEQFF
13 TRBJ1-1 TRBV6-5 - - TGTGCCAGCGCCGCGAGTGCGAGGGAACGAGCTTTCTTT CASAASARERAFF
14 TRBJ1-2 TRBV6-5 - TRBD1 TGTGCCAGCAACTCACCGGGACAGGGGAATGGCTACACCTTC CASNSPGQGNGYTF
14 TRBJ1-4 TRBV3-1/TRBV3-2 - - TGTGCCAGCAGCCAAGCGTCGGTTAATGAAAAACTGTTTTTT CASSQASVNEKLFF
16 TRBJ1-6 TRBV2 once - TGTGCCAGCAGTGAAACGGGGAGCTCCTATAATTCACCCCTCCACTTT CASSETGSSYNSPLHF
14 TRBJ1-1 TRBV24-1 - - TGTGCCACCAGTGACCACTACATGAACACTGAAGCTTTCTTT CATSDHYMNTEAFF
13 TRBJ1-2 TRBV24-1 - - TGTGCCACCAGTGAGGACAGCCTCTATGGCTACACCTTC CATSEDSLYGYTF
18 TRBJ1-6 TRBV3-1/TRBV3-2 - TRBD1 TGTGCCAGCAGCCAAGTCCTTCCCGTGACAGGGGCTAATTCACCCCTCCACTTT CASSQVLPVTGANSPLHF
13 TRBJ2-1 TRBV6-5 - TRBD1 TGTGCCAGCACCCAAGGGGACAGGGGTGAGCAGTTCTTC CASTQGDRGEQFF
14 TRBJ1-5 TRBV2 once - TGTGCCAGCAGTGAAGAGTCAGTCAATCAGCCCCAGCATTTT CASSEESVNQPQHF
18 TRBJ1-3 TRBV24-1 - TRBD1 TGTGCCACCAGTGAGAACACCGGGACAGGGGGAACTGGAAACACCATATATTTT CATSENTGTGGTGNTIYF